Below are 23 T cell receptor beta chains sequenced from a single sample in a study of blood T cell repertoires in COVID-19. The protocol was immunoSEQ multiplex PCR, while the TCRdb copy is restricted to in-frame clones and leaves out a portion. The sample holds under 250,000 clones, about 90% seen once. Sequencing was done on a sample of peripheral blood. These receptors originate from an elderly man with acute or convalescent COVID-19.

The rearrangement joins TRBV28 to TRBJ2-2, with D maybe TRBD2 (6 bases). The CDR3 has 15 amino acids. Trimming took 5 bases from V and 4 from J, leaving 14 bases between them. The V gene's germline CDR1 is MDHEN and CDR2 SYDVKM. CDR3 sequence (DNA): TGTGCCAGCAGTCTGCGGGGCCCTGTCACCGGGGAGCTGTTTTTT. Residues: CASSLRGPVTGELFF.

This chain uses TRBV2 with TRBJ2-5; TRBD2 aligns across 12 bases. CDR1 and CDR2 (germline): SNHLY, FYNNEI. The V and J ends lost 7 bases and 4 bases, in that order; junction bases with no gene match: 10. The CDR3 is 16 residues long. DNA for the CDR3: TGTGCCAGCACCTGGTTTGGACTAGCGGGGAGAGAGACCCAGTACTTC. Translated: CASTWFGLAGRETQYF.

The V call is TRBV11-2, the J call TRBJ2-7, with D maybe TRBD1 (6 bases). The CDR3 runs to 13 residues. V was cut by 5 bases and J by 0 bases, with 8 bases left in between. From germline, CDR1 is SGHAT and CDR2 FQNNGV. CDR3 in DNA: TGTGCCAGCAGCGGGGGCAGCTCCTACGAGCAGTACTTC. Amino acid sequence: CASSGGSSYEQYF. Full variable domain (outside the CDR3, taken from reference TRBV11-2 and TRBJ2-7): EAGVAQSPRYKIIEKRQSVAFWCNPISGHATLYWYQQILGQGPKLLIQFQNNGVVDDSQLPKDRFSAERLKGVDSTLKIQPAKLEDSAVYLCASSGGSSYEQYFGPGTRLTVT.

This clone was counted a single time. The gene calls are TRBV28 and TRBJ2-7; D call uncertain. In germline, CDR1 is MDHEN, CDR2 SYDVKM. This CDR3 has 15 amino acids. Trimming removed 6 bases at V and 6 bases at J, with 21 bases between. CDR3 protein: CASRQNKPPQIEQYF. The CDR3 nucleotides read TGTGCCAGCAGGCAAAACAAGCCCCCACAGATCGAGCAGTACTTC.

The chain employs TRBV24-1 and TRBJ1-1; D may be TRBD1 (6 bases). Germline assignment: CDR1 KGHDR and CDR2 SFDVKD. V lost 3 bases to trimming and J lost 6 bases, with 7 bases between them. CDR3 length: 12 residues. CDR3 sequence reads: CATSDRTAEAFF. The CDR3 nucleotides are TGTGCCACCAGTGATAGGACAGCTGAAGCTTTCTTT.

The V gene is TRBV27, the J gene TRBJ1-5; D not resolved. Per germline, CDR1 MNHEY and CDR2 SMNVEV (reference sequence). This CDR3 region has 15 residues. Trimming shortened V by 5 bases and J by 1 base, and 12 bases separated the two germline ends. As DNA, the CDR3 is TGTGCCAGCAGTCCCGTGGAGGGAAGCAATCAGCCCCAGCATTTT. It encodes CASSPVEGSNQPQHF.

This clone was counted once. Other DNA sequences in this sample translate to the same CDR3. This chain links TRBV4-1 with TRBJ1-6, with no clear D. The CDR3 loop spans 16 amino acids. Trimming removed 4 bases from V and 0 bases from J, with 10 bases in between. In germline, CDR1 is MGHRA, CDR2 YSYEKL. This CDR3 is CASSRGSSSYNSPLHF. In DNA form, the CDR3 reads TGCGCCAGCAGCCGCGGGTCGAGCTCCTATAATTCACCCCTCCACTTT.

This chain uses TRBV28 with TRBJ2-5; no firm D call. Looked up from germline, CDR1 is MDHEN and CDR2 is SYDVKM. CDR3 length equals 12 residues. V lost 1 base to trimming and J lost 6 bases, with 6 bases between them. Written as DNA, the CDR3 is TGTGCCAGCAGTTTATTAGTAAAGACCCAGTACTTC. The encoded protein is CASSLLVKTQYF.

This clone was observed once. The chain links TRBV28 to TRBJ1-4; no clear D gene. V was cut by 3 bases and J by 0 bases, with 8 bases left in between. Germline V gene lookup returns CDR1 MDHEN and CDR2 SYDVKM. CDR3 length equals 15 residues. CDR3 coding DNA: TGTGCCAGCAGTTTTCCCGGGTCAACTAATGAAAAACTGTTTTTT. Residues: CASSFPGSTNEKLFF.

The gene calls are TRBV5-1 and TRBJ2-7; 8 positions match TRBD1. CDR1 is SGHRS and CDR2 is YFSETQ in the germline V gene. The CDR3 covers 15 residues. J lost 2 bases, V lost 4 bases, and 8 bases had no gene match. The CDR3 region is CASSLEGTGTYEQYF. CDR3 DNA: TGCGCCAGCAGCCTGGAAGGGACAGGAACCTACGAGCAGTACTTC. Complete variable domain (other parts from reference TRBV5-1 and TRBJ2-7): KAGVTQTPRYLIKTRGQQVTLSCSPISGHRSVSWYQQTPGQGLQFLFEYFSETQRNKGNFPGRFSGRQFSNSRSEMNVSTLELGDSALYLCASSLEGTGTYEQYFGPGTRLTVT.

This clone was seen just once. The J gene is TRBJ2-5, the V gene TRBV24-1, with no clear D. CDR1 and CDR2 (germline): KGHDR, SFDVKD. V lost 4 bases and J lost 4, with 18 bases in between. The CDR3 sequence is 16 residues long. For the CDR3, the DNA is TGTGCCACCAGTGACTCTTCCGTCCCACTGAGAGAGACCCAGTACTTC. Amino acid sequence: CATSDSSVPLRETQYF.

CDR3 region: CASSLGTANTGELFF. As DNA, the CDR3 is TGCGCCAGCAGCTTGGGGACAGCGAACACCGGGGAGCTGTTTTTT. The V and J genes are TRBV5-1 and TRBJ2-2, with D possibly matching TRBD1 (6 bases). The CDR3 is 15 residues long. V was trimmed by 0 bases and J by 0 bases, leaving 6 bases between them. The germline gives CDR1 SGHRS, CDR2 YFSETQ. Full variable domain (missing parts from reference TRBV5-1 and TRBJ2-2): KAGVTQTPRYLIKTRGQQVTLSCSPISGHRSVSWYQQTPGQGLQFLFEYFSETQRNKGNFPGRFSGRQFSNSRSEMNVSTLELGDSALYLCASSLGTANTGELFFGEGSRLTVL.

The chain joins TRBV4-3 to TRBJ1-5, with D perhaps TRBD1 (6 bases). There are 14 residues in the CDR3. Germline CDR1 LGHNA, CDR2 YSLEER. Trimming removed 5 bases from V and 6 bases from J, with 14 bases in between. CDR3 coding DNA: TGCGCCAGCAGCTCTTCGTTAGGGGGTCAGCCCCAGCATTTT. Translated, it gives CASSSSLGGQPQHF.

The chain recombines TRBV28 with TRBJ1-5, with D possibly being TRBD1 (5 bases). V lost 10 bases, J lost 4 bases, and 20 bases lay in between. Germline CDR1 MDHEN, CDR2 SYDVKM. The CDR3 is 15 amino acids. The CDR3 loop reads CAISTTDRDNQPQHF. The CDR3 DNA reads TGTGCCATCTCAACCACAGACAGAGATAATCAGCCCCAGCATTTT.

The CDR3 region is CASSKKRQETQYF. The DNA of the CDR3 is TGTGCCAGTAGTAAAAAGCGGCAAGAGACCCAGTACTTC. This chain joins TRBV19 and TRBJ2-5; TRBD2 might be the D (5 bases). V dropped 4 bases and J dropped 2 bases, with 8 bases sitting between them. CDR1 is LNHDA and CDR2 is SQIVND in the germline V gene (reference sequence). This CDR3 is 13 amino acids long.

CDR3 nucleotides: TGTGCCAGCAGCTTACTTCAAGGGGGTCAAGAGACCCAGTACTTC. Amino acids: CASSLLQGGQETQYF. V usage is TRBV11-2 and J usage is TRBJ2-5; perhaps TRBD1 as D (6 bases). CDR3 length: 15 residues. Per the germline V gene, CDR1 is SGHAT and CDR2 is FQNNGV. The ends were cut back, 2 bases at V and 2 bases at J, with 12 bases in the middle.

This clone was counted a single time. V usage is TRBV24-1 and J usage is TRBJ2-5; TRBD2 matches 13 bases. Germline values: CDR1 KGHDR, CDR2 SFDVKD. V lost 9 bases and J lost 0; bases outside the gene matches: 9. The CDR3 length is 17 residues. For the CDR3, the DNA is TGTGCCACCCCGGACGGAGGGACTAGCGGGAACCAAGAGACCCAGTACTTC. This gives the protein CATPDGGTSGNQETQYF.

V gene TRBV4-1 combines with J gene TRBJ1-1, with 7 bases fitting TRBD1. Per germline, CDR1 MGHRA and CDR2 YSYEKL. This CDR3 comprises 12 residues. V shed 5 bases and J 11 bases; nucleotides not matched to a gene: 8. The CDR3 nucleotides read TGCGCCAGCAGCTTCCGACAGGGCCAGGCTTTCTTT. It yields the protein CASSFRQGQAFF.

J is TRBJ2-1 and V is TRBV24-1; possible D gene TRBD2, 5 bases. This CDR3 is built from 16 residues. Trimming removed 3 bases at V and 7 bases at J, with 18 bases between. Germline values: CDR1 KGHDR, CDR2 SFDVKD. The CDR3 sequence: CATSDPKVLDGNEQFF. In nucleotides, the CDR3 is TGTGCCACCAGTGATCCCAAGGTACTAGATGGGAATGAGCAGTTCTTC.

The chain links TRBV27 to TRBJ1-2, with no clear D. V shed 3 bases and J shed 9 bases, with 8 bases lying between them. CDR3 length: 11 amino acids. Germline lookup yields CDR1 MNHEY and CDR2 SMNVEV (reference sequence). CDR3 sequence: CASSFTRSYTF. The CDR3 DNA sequence: TGTGCCAGCAGTTTCACACGAAGCTACACCTTC.

The rearrangement links TRBV4-1 to TRBJ1-2; D possibly corresponds to TRBD1 (5 bases). Trimming removed 1 base at V and 7 bases at J, with 16 bases between. This CDR3 is built from 15 residues. Per the germline V gene, CDR1 is MGHRA and CDR2 is YSYEKL. CDR3 residues: CASSQGEGAPTGYTF. Written as DNA, the CDR3 is TGCGCCAGCAGCCAAGGAGAAGGGGCCCCGACTGGCTACACCTTC.

This chain links TRBV6-6 with TRBJ1-3; tentatively, D is TRBD1 (5 bases). Per germline, CDR1 MNHNY and CDR2 SVGAGI (reference sequence). This CDR3 is 15 amino acids long. V was pared by 7 bases and J by 1 base, with 14 bases between. The CDR3 here is CASTPEGASGNTIYF. The CDR3 DNA is TGTGCCAGCACTCCTGAAGGGGCTTCTGGAAACACCATATATTTT.

The V and J genes are TRBV7-2 and TRBJ2-7; maybe TRBD1 (5 bases). This CDR3 comprises 15 residues. Germline V gene data show CDR1 as SGHTA and CDR2 as FQGNSA. V shed 4 bases and J shed 0 bases, with 13 bases lying between them. This chain's CDR3 is CASSSIGHNSYEQYF. In DNA, the CDR3 is TGTGCCAGCAGCTCTATCGGACATAACTCCTACGAGCAGTACTTC.